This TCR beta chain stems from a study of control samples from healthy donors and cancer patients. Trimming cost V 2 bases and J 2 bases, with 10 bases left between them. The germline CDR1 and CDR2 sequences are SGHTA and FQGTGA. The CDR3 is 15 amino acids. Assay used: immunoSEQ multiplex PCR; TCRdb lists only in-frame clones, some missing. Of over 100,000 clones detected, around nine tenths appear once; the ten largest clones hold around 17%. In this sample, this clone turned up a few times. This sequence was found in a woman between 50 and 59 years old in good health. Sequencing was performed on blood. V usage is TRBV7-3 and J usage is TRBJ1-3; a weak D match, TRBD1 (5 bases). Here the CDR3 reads CASSLQGNTGNTIYF. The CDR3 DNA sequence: TGTGCCAGCAGCTTACAGGGTAACACTGGAAACACCATATATTTT.